Shown below are 31 T cell receptor beta chains from a single sample sequenced in a study of Graves' ophthalmopathy and Graves' hyperthyroidism. RNA transcripts served as template for amplifying TCR beta CDR3 sequences. First-round RT-PCR employed HTBI primers, with a second-round multiplex PCR after it. TCRdb itself ran the multiplex PCR reads through MiXCR, one entry per CDR3 protein. Among about 740,000 distinct CDR3 sequences, roughly two fifths were seen once, and the ten largest hold 44%. Sequencing was carried out using peripheral blood. All receptors derive from an adult man with Graves' ophthalmopathy.

This clonotype came up a few times. The V gene is TRBV20-1, the J gene TRBJ1-1; the D gene is possibly TRBD1 (6 bases). Trimming took off 4 bases at V and 0 bases at J, with 12 bases between the two ends. There are 14 residues in the CDR3. Germline V gene data show CDR1 as DFQATT and CDR2 as SNEGSKA (reference sequence). The DNA of the CDR3 is TGCAGTGCTACCGGGACACCCATGAACACTGAAGCTTTCTTT. This gives the protein CSATGTPMNTEAFF.

Ten or more counts support this clonotype. The V call is TRBV7-9, the J call TRBJ1-2; maybe TRBD1 (5 bases). The ends were cut back, 4 bases at V and 1 base at J, with 10 bases in the middle. CDR1 and CDR2 (germline): SEHNR, FQNEAQ (reference sequence). The CDR3 is made up of 14 amino acids. CDR3 coding DNA: TGTGCCAGCAGCTCCCGGGACGATAACTATGGCTACACCTTC. Translation gives CASSSRDDNYGYTF.

A note on this clonotype: A clone one base away is much larger, so this may be a read error. This sequence joins TRBV7-8 and TRBJ1-4, with unresolved D. Germline V gene sequence: CDR1 SGHVS, CDR2 FQNEAQ. The CDR3 spans 15 residues. The CDR3 region has the DNA TGTGCCAACAGCCCGGCTTTGGTGTTTAGCGAAAAACTGTTTTTT. Protein: CANSPALVFSEKLFF.

J is TRBJ2-7 and V is TRBV2; 8 positions agree with TRBD1. CDR3 size: 12 residues. V dropped 6 bases and J dropped 6; count of bases not matched to a gene: 4. Germline CDR1 and CDR2: SNHLY and FYNNEI. The CDR3 DNA reads as TGTGCCAGCAGCTTCAGGGGGCGCGAGCAGTACTTC. Translating gives CASSFRGREQYF.

The V and J genes are TRBV7-2 and TRBJ1-5; D is possibly TRBD1 (5 bases). This CDR3 is 14 amino acids long. The germline V gene has CDR1 SGHTA and CDR2 FQGNSA. Trimming took off 1 base at V and 11 bases at J, with 15 bases between the two ends. CDR3 protein: CASSLEWTGETQHF. CDR3 DNA sequence: TGTGCCAGCAGCTTAGAGTGGACGGGGGAGACCCAGCATTTT.

The V call is TRBV7-9, the J call TRBJ1-2; D is possibly TRBD1 (6 bases). The V gene lost 5 bases and the J gene lost 5 bases, with 15 bases spanning the gap. This CDR3 contains 14 residues. The germline V gene has CDR1 SEHNR and CDR2 FQNEAQ (reference sequence). CDR3 in amino acids: CASSPMGGGYGYTF. CDR3 nucleotide sequence: TGTGCCAGCAGCCCTATGGGGGGCGGGTATGGCTACACCTTC.

This clonotype was seen repeatedly, ten times or more. The chain is built from TRBV7-9 and TRBJ1-6; weak D call: TRBD1 (5 bases). The CDR3 sequence is 14 residues long. In germline, CDR1 is SEHNR, CDR2 FQNEAQ (reference sequence). The ends were cut back, 3 bases at V and 8 bases at J, with 11 bases in the middle. CDR3 DNA sequence: TGTGCCAGCAGCTTCGGGGGGATTGATTCACCCCTCCACTTT. This sequence encodes CASSFGGIDSPLHF.

The chain employs TRBV5-6 and TRBJ2-7, with TRBD1 matching over 7 bases. CDR3 length: 14 residues. Germline V gene lookup returns CDR1 SGHDT and CDR2 YYEEEE. V shed 3 bases and J 4 bases; nucleotides not matched to a gene: 7. This CDR3 is CASSSGQERYEQYF. The CDR3 DNA reads as TGTGCCAGCAGCTCCGGACAGGAGCGTTACGAGCAGTACTTC.

This clonotype has just a few counts. The chain recombines TRBV14 with TRBJ1-6, with no clear D. The CDR3 loop spans 17 amino acids. The V end lost 3 bases, the J end lost 0 bases, and 12 bases lay between the germline ends. Germline V gene data show CDR1 as SGHDN and CDR2 as FVKESK. DNA for the CDR3: TGTGCCAGCAGCCAGTGGACGGGGAGCTCCTATAATTCACCCCTCCACTTT. It translates to CASSQWTGSSYNSPLHF.

The chain employs TRBV19 and TRBJ2-7; D is perhaps TRBD1 (7 bases). Germline CDR1 reads LNHDA; CDR2 reads SQIVND (reference sequence). The CDR3 is 18 residues long. V lost 1 base and J 4 bases, leaving 23 bases between the germline ends. CDR3 in amino acids: CASSIAVYRGGKKYEQYF. CDR3 bases: TGTGCCAGTAGTATAGCAGTCTACAGGGGAGGCAAAAAGTACGAGCAGTACTTC.

Comment on this clonotype: Its ends do not fully match the called genes, so a read error is possible. The chain has TRBV7-9 and TRBJ1-4; D gene uncertain. Germline V CDR1 and CDR2: SEHNR, FQNEAQ (reference sequence). This CDR3 contains 16 residues. CDR3 residues: CASSPRRLATNEKLLF. The CDR3 region has the DNA TGTGCCAGCAGCCCCCGGCGGCTGGCAACTAATGAAAAACTGCTTTTT.

This chain uses TRBV5-4 with TRBJ1-5; 11 bases agree with TRBD1. This CDR3 has 17 residues. The J segment lost 1 base and the V segment lost 4 bases, leaving 7 bases of the junction unmatched. Germline CDR1 and CDR2: SGHNT and YYREEE (reference sequence). CDR3 amino acids: CASSAWTGGESNQPQHF. The CDR3 bases are TGTGCCAGCAGCGCCTGGACAGGGGGCGAGAGCAATCAGCCCCAGCATTTT.

The chain carries TRBV10-2 and TRBJ2-7; 14 bases fit TRBD2. CDR1 is WSHSY, CDR2 SAAADI, per germline. Trimming at V came to 6 bases and at J to 4 bases, leaving 5 bases not matched to a gene. The CDR3 loop spans 15 amino acids. CDR3 sequence reads: CASRGTSGSGYEQYF. For the CDR3, the DNA is TGCGCCAGCAGGGGGACTAGCGGGAGCGGGTACGAGCAGTACTTC.

About this clonotype: This may be a read error, as it is one base from a much larger clone. The chain links TRBV10-2 to TRBJ2-7; perhaps D is TRBD1 or TRBD2 (5 bases each). Trimming took 3 bases from V and 3 from J, leaving 15 bases between them. Germline assignment: CDR1 WSHSY and CDR2 SAAADI. The CDR3 has 15 amino acids. CDR3 sequence reads: CASSDRDLLNYEQYF. The CDR3 DNA follows: TGCGCCAGCAGTGACCGGGACCTACTTAACTACGAGCAGTACTTC.

This clonotype was detected many times. The genes are TRBV10-3 and TRBJ1-4; D possibly corresponds to TRBD1 (5 bases). Germline values: CDR1 ENHRY, CDR2 SYGVKD. The V end lost 2 bases, the J end lost 3 bases, and 10 bases lay between the germline ends. The CDR3 is made up of 15 amino acids. CDR3 in DNA: TGTGCCATCAGTGAGGTGAGGGGACCTAATGAAAAACTGTTTTTT. It codes for CAISEVRGPNEKLFF.

Notes on this clonotype: A much larger clone lies a single base off, so this may be a read error. This chain joins TRBV10-1 and TRBJ1-4, with D perhaps TRBD1 (5 bases). The CDR3 has 15 amino acids. Germline V lookup: CDR1 WNHNN, CDR2 SYGVQD (reference sequence). The CDR3 region is CASGPSGRTNGKLFF. CDR3 sequence (DNA): TGCGCCAGCGGGCCCTCGGGACGGACGAATGGAAAACTGTTTTTT.

The chain couples TRBV7-2 to TRBJ2-3; 13 nucleotides line up with TRBD2. The V and J ends lost 5 bases and 4 bases, in that order; junction bases with no gene match: 6. Germline assignment: CDR1 SGHTA and CDR2 FQGNSA. CDR3 length equals 16 residues. The CDR3: CASSTGLAGSADTQYF. CDR3 DNA sequence: TGTGCCAGCAGCACGGGACTAGCGGGATCCGCAGATACGCAGTATTTT. The full variable domain, its missing parts supplied by reference TRBV7-2 and TRBJ2-3, is GAGVSQSPSNKVTEKGKDVELRCDPISGHTALYWYRQSLGQGLEFLIYFQGNSAPDKSGLPSDRFSAERTGGSVSTLTIQRTQQEDSAVYLCASSTGLAGSADTQYFGPGTRLTVL.

This clonotype was counted between two and nine times. This rearrangement joins TRBV7-2 to TRBJ1-1; D may be TRBD1 (5 bases). The CDR3 has 14 amino acids. Germline V CDR1 and CDR2: SGHTA, FQGNSA. Deletions cut 6 bases from V and 4 bases from J, with 15 bases between. The CDR3 DNA reads as TGTGCCAGCAGACCCCCCAGGGATAGCACTGAAGCTTTCTTT. Its translation is CASRPPRDSTEAFF.

This clonotype showed up just a few times. The chain joins TRBV4-3 to TRBJ1-2; 7 positions agree with TRBD1. Germline V gene data show CDR1 as LGHNA and CDR2 as YSLEER. The CDR3 covers 16 residues. Unmatched junction bases numbered 14, after V lost 5 bases and J lost 5 bases. The CDR3 DNA reads TGCGCCAGCAGCTTAGGGACAGAAATTCTTGATTATGGCTACACCTTC. Translating gives CASSLGTEILDYGYTF.

The genes are TRBV25-1 and TRBJ2-6; 8 bases map to TRBD1. V dropped 4 bases and J dropped 4; count of bases not matched to a gene: 9. Germline V gene lookup returns CDR1 MGHDK and CDR2 SYGVNS. The CDR3 loop spans 17 amino acids. The CDR3 DNA is TGTGCCAGCAGTGCTGCAGGGGGCTCCACCGGGGCCAACGTCCTGACTTTC. Protein sequence: CASSAAGGSTGANVLTF.

This clonotype was detected a few times. The rearrangement joins TRBV14 to TRBJ1-2; maybe TRBD1 (5 bases). Trimming left V 1 base short and J 8 bases short, with 20 bases between. The germline V gene encodes CDR1 SGHDN and CDR2 FVKESK. CDR3 length: 16 amino acids. The CDR3 loop is CASSQGFDSSLFGYTF. The CDR3 DNA reads TGTGCCAGCAGCCAAGGATTCGACAGTTCGTTGTTCGGCTACACCTTC. Filled out from reference TRBV14 and TRBJ1-2, the complete variable domain reads EAGVTQFPSHSVIEKGQTVTLRCDPISGHDNLYWYRRVMGKEIKFLLHFVKESKQDESGMPNNRFLAERTGGTYSTLKVQPAELEDSGVYFCASSQGFDSSLFGYTFGSGTRLTVV.

CDR3 sequence (DNA): TGTGCCATCAGTGAGTCGGCTAGCCAAGAGACCCAGCATTTT. This gives the protein CAISESASQETQHF. The chain combines TRBV10-3 with TRBJ1-5, with D unclear. This CDR3 comprises 14 residues. Germline V gives CDR1 ENHRY, CDR2 SYGVKD. The V gene lost 0 bases and the J gene lost 11 bases, with 14 bases spanning the gap.

This chain joins TRBV10-3 and TRBJ2-7; 12 nucleotides match TRBD2. J was trimmed by 0 bases and V by 10 bases; bases with no gene match: 16. The CDR3 runs to 18 residues. Germline CDR1 and CDR2: ENHRY and SYGVKD. CDR3 region: CASSLKPGLAGFSYEQYF. DNA for the CDR3: TGTGCCAGCAGCCTAAAACCGGGACTAGCGGGTTTCTCCTACGAGCAGTACTTC.

This clonotype was observed many times. The rearrangement uses TRBV29-1 and TRBJ1-1; D not resolved. V gave up 2 bases and J gave up 1 base, with 14 bases separating them. Germline V gene lookup returns CDR1 SQVTM and CDR2 ANQGSEA. The CDR3 totals 15 residues. This CDR3 reads CSVEIGRRKNTEAFF. The DNA for the CDR3 is TGCAGCGTTGAAATTGGCAGAAGGAAGAACACTGAAGCTTTCTTT.

This clonotype appeared a single time. The chain joins TRBV25-1 to TRBJ1-1; D is undetermined. Per germline, CDR1 MGHDK and CDR2 SYGVNS. The V gene lost 5 bases and the J gene lost 4 bases, with 20 bases spanning the gap. CDR3 size: 16 residues. CDR3 in DNA: TGTGCCAGCAGTCTAAAAGGAGGACCGCTGGGCACTGAAGCTTTCTTT. Translation gives CASSLKGGPLGTEAFF.

The chain recombines TRBV10-2 with TRBJ1-3; 7 bases agree with TRBD1. This CDR3 contains 14 residues. V lost 2 bases, J lost 4 bases, and 2 bases stayed unmatched. CDR1 WSHSY and CDR2 SAAADI come from the germline V gene. This CDR3 is CASSEGDRGNTIYF. CDR3 nucleotides: TGCGCCAGCAGTGAGGGGGACAGAGGAAACACCATATATTTT.

This clonotype appeared a few times. At one end, the junction sequence differs from germline, possibly due to a read error. The CDR3 nucleotides read TGTGCCAGCAGTTCGTCCTCAGGGAGGGCTGAAGCTTTCTTT. Translation gives CASSSSSGRAEAFF. The J gene is TRBJ1-1, the V gene TRBV10-3; tentative D call: TRBD1 (5 bases). CDR3 length: 14 amino acids. Germline CDR1 is ENHRY and CDR2 is SYGVKD.

On this clonotype: Just one base apart from a much larger clone, this may be a read error. The rearrangement joins TRBV10-3 to TRBJ1-1; D call uncertain. Germline V gene data show CDR1 as ENHRY and CDR2 as SYGVKD. Trimming cost V 0 bases and J 3 bases, with 11 bases left between them. This CDR3 region has 15 residues. Here the CDR3 reads CAISESGLLYTEAFF. CDR3 nucleotides: TGTGCCATCAGTGAGTCCGGGCTTCTGTACACTGAAGCTTTCTTT.

The count of this clonotype is one. The chain joins TRBV10-2 to TRBJ2-7, with 8 bases aligning to TRBD1. The germline V gene encodes CDR1 WSHSY and CDR2 SAAADI. The CDR3 covers 14 residues. The ends lost 8 bases at V and 3 bases at J; junction bases unmatched: 9. CDR3 coding DNA: TGCGCCAGCGCCGTCACAGGGGGGTACTACGAGCAGTACTTC. As protein: CASAVTGGYYEQYF.

This clonotype was seen a few times. The CDR3 nucleotides are TGCGCCAGCAGTGCCGAGAGAGAGACCCAGTACTTC. This encodes CASSAERETQYF. The rearrangement uses TRBV10-2 and TRBJ2-5; D gene ambiguous. The CDR3 runs to 12 residues. V lost 4 bases and J lost 4, with 7 bases in between. Germline loops: CDR1 WSHSY, CDR2 SAAADI.

This clonotype was seen a handful of times. The junction departs from the called germline gene at one end, perhaps through a read error. Here the CDR3 DNA reads TGTGCCAGCAGTGAAAGGTACAGGGGGGCCCAGCATTTT. Translation gives CASSERYRGAQHF. This chain joins TRBV10-3 and TRBJ1-5; TRBD1 matches at 8 bases. The CDR3 loop spans 13 amino acids. From germline, CDR1 is ENHRY and CDR2 SYGVKD.